The subject of this entry is one TCR beta chain. Germline-derived CDR1 and CDR2 are SGHNT and YYREEE (reference sequence). V shed 2 bases and J 6 bases; nucleotides not matched to a gene: 6. The CDR3 runs 16 residues. This sample stems from a study of blood T cell repertoires in COVID-19. Study details: COVID-19 samples from acute and convalescent phases originated in the United States, Italy and Spain. T cells, B-cell-depleted T cells, or PBMCs supplied cDNA or gDNA.

In the source study's methods: The assay estimated nucleated cells by amplifying reference gene primers. Here immunoSEQ multiplex PCR was the method, and the copy in TCRdb shows in-frame clones only, minus some. V and J calls and clone size follow that table, whereas D and trimming were derived from the DNA. The table has approximately 320,000 clones, 85% seen once; the top ten hold around 6.9%. The sequence derives from a human donor in a cohort sampled during active COVID-19. V gene TRBV5-4 combines with J gene TRBJ2-2; 11 bases match TRBD2. Sequencing was carried out using peripheral blood. The CDR3: CASSLILAGGPGELFF. Here the CDR3 DNA reads TGTGCCAGCAGCTTAATTTTAGCGGGGGGGCCCGGGGAGCTGTTTTTT. Complete variable domain (other parts from reference TRBV5-4 and TRBJ2-2): ETGVTQSPTHLIKTRGQQVTLRCSSQSGHNTVSWYQQALGQGPQFIFQYYREEENGRGNFPPRFSGLQFPNYSSELNVNALELDDSALYLCASSLILAGGPGELFFGEGSRLTVL.